This T cell receptor beta chain was retrieved from a study of shared clonotypes between healthy human individuals. Trimming removed 7 bases from V and 3 bases from J; junction bases left unmatched: 8. CDR1 and CDR2 (germline): ENHRY, SYGVKD. The CDR3 totals 14 residues. TCRdb keeps only in-frame clones here, not all; method: immunoSEQ multiplex PCR. The table records 2,100,000 or so clones, approximately 94% of them present only once. Source material: naive CD4+ T cells sorted from blood. This sample's subset: CD45RA+ positively selected. The source is a man between 18 and 35 years old in good health. The rearrangement links TRBV10-3 to TRBJ1-1; TRBD1 aligns across 7 bases. The CDR3 bases are TGTGCCATCACAAGACAGGGAGGTGACACTGAAGCTTTCTTT. It codes for CAITRQGGDTEAFF.